The clone carrying this T cell receptor beta chain came up a few times. What it binds is not known. A second about 7 to 12 cycle PCR used barcoded and J-beta primers. Each CDR3 protein is one row after TCRdb ran MiXCR on the 5' RACE reads. The sample yields 1.5 million to 2 million distinct CDR3 sequences, 25% to 30% seen once. The data stem from a study of blood T cells in healthy people across ages. At the level of the study: Through template switching, about one barcoded beta molecule was captured per two T cells, as measured in model experiments. General observations from the study: Fewer expanded clones and more diversity marked long-lived versus aged donors.

Caucasian individuals from Russia who were healthy and aged about 6 to 100 acted as donors. V gave up 1 base and J gave up 5 bases, with 12 bases separating them. The length of the CDR3 is 15 residues. The germline gives CDR1 SGHTA, CDR2 FQGNSA. Sequences were obtained from blood. This chain connects TRBV7-2 to TRBJ2-1; maybe TRBD2 (5 bases). This sequence was found in a young woman in good health. This CDR3 is CASSLVATADNEQFF. The CDR3 nucleotides are TGTGCCAGCAGCTTAGTAGCGACGGCCGACAATGAGCAGTTCTTC.